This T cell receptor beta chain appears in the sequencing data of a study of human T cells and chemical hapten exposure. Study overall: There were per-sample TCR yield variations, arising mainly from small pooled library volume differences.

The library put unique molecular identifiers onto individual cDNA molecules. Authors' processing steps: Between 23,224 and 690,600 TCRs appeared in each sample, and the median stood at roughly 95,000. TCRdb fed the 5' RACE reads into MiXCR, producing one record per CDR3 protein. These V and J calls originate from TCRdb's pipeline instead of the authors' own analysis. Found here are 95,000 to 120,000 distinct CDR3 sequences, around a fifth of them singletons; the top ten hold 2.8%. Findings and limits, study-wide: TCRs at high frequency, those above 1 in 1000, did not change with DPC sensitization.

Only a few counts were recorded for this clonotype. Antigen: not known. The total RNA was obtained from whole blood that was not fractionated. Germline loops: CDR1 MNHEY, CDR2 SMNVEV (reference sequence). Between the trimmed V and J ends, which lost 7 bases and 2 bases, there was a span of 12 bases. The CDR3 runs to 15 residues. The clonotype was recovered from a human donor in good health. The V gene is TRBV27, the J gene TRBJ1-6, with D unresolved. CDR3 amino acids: CASKSFGTYNSPLHF. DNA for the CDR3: TGTGCCAGCAAATCTTTCGGGACCTATAATTCACCCCTCCACTTT.